The rows below give T cell receptor beta chains drawn from one sample of a study of T-cell memory formation after mild COVID-19. TCRdb recomputed calls from the 5' RACE reads with MiXCR, one row per CDR3 protein. This sample has 500,000 to 650,000 distinct CDR3 sequences, with roughly a fifth found just once. Sample: PBMCs or a T cell subset sorted from them (not recorded which). The source of these receptors is an adult woman who had mild COVID-19 (a few samples of this study predate the infection). Cell type and time point are not known. The conserved cysteine and the conserved F or W are not part of the CDR3 here. A row's size may be missing; if present it is once, few, many or a size class.

v_gene	j_gene	abundance	CDR3aa
TRBV9	TRBJ2-2	NA	ASSTSGGQPGELF
TRBV5-1	TRBJ2-1	few	ASSLAVAGGRNYNEQF
TRBV5-1	TRBJ1-2	NA	ASSPLGVTVGAYGYT
TRBV4-1	TRBJ2-1	many	ASSQVNNEQF
TRBV19	TRBJ1-2	NA	ASSIGGYDGYT
TRBV12-3/TRBV12-4	TRBJ2-7	NA	ASSHDSAHYEQY
TRBV2	TRBJ2-2	few	ASRIIGLASSGELF
TRBV5-1	TRBJ2-3	NA	ASNRGAGDTQY
TRBV19	TRBJ1-5	few	ASSPGVLSNQPQH
TRBV12-3/TRBV12-4	TRBJ2-2	NA	ASSFVPLAGGNTGELF
TRBV27	TRBJ2-7	few	ASSLRRDSYEQY
TRBV5-6	TRBJ2-7	NA	ASSHRGQEVPAGEQY
TRBV20-1	TRBJ2-5	NA	SAAGPLRGETQY
TRBV5-5	TRBJ1-1	NA	ASTMGGLNTEAF
TRBV24-1	TRBJ2-1	NA	ATSGSLDEQF
TRBV7-9	TRBJ2-1	NA	ASSLDLAAPQEQF
TRBV5-6	TRBJ1-2	NA	ASSSPAGLDGYT
TRBV7-8	TRBJ1-3	few	ASSGMRGNTIY
TRBV4-1	TRBJ1-5	few	ASSQNRGLGDSNQPQH
TRBV6-5	TRBJ1-2	few	ASSVTGTPQNYGYT
TRBV3-1	TRBJ1-5	many	ASSRDRDSNQPQH
TRBV10-3	TRBJ2-7	few	AISDGGSGRVYEQY
TRBV12-3/TRBV12-4	TRBJ2-5	NA	ASTRTSGESQY
TRBV5-1	TRBJ1-2	many	ASSLGQGGGYT
TRBV2	TRBJ2-7	once	ASSVEGAQY
TRBV3-1	TRBJ1-2	NA	ASSQVVGVRDYGYT
TRBV7-9	TRBJ2-4	NA	ASSLEAGRKIQY
TRBV6-5	TRBJ2-7	few	ASRGAWAYEQY
TRBV11-2	TRBJ2-7	few	ASSIREGGYEQY
TRBV7-3	TRBJ2-1	few	ASSLTATYEQF
TRBV7-6	TRBJ2-2	few	ASSLEARGTGELF
TRBV5-5	TRBJ1-5	few	ASSLLGGPNQPQH
TRBV6-5	TRBJ1-1	few	ASSYDIGMNTEAF
TRBV5-1	TRBJ2-5	NA	ASSRIRDIGETQY
TRBV6-2/TRBV6-3	TRBJ2-7	few	ASRTRVLAYEQY
TRBV5-1	TRBJ2-5	few	ASSLGPVEETQY
TRBV15	TRBJ1-1	NA	ATSRDMSVGTEAF
TRBV10-3	TRBJ2-1	few	AISPTSGRTYNEQF
TRBV7-3	TRBJ2-3	NA	ASSLMGGTGGDTQY
TRBV18	TRBJ2-1	few	ASTPLGTSGMVSSYNEQF
TRBV7-6	TRBJ2-7	NA	ASSLEAGGGEQY
TRBV6-5	TRBJ2-5	NA	ASSPGTSGTPQETQY
TRBV9	TRBJ2-3	many	ASSLTPVDTQY
TRBV2	TRBJ2-5	few	ASSEWSAGSRRTQY
TRBV7-2	TRBJ2-5	NA	ASSLVGGGVQETQY
TRBV7-2	TRBJ2-5	NA	ASSLGGGAGETQY
TRBV5-5	TRBJ2-2	many	ASSSGTMRTGELF
TRBV6-5	TRBJ1-1	NA	ASSYSVGNTEAF
TRBV27	TRBJ2-5	NA	ASTLRRGETQY
TRBV7-8	TRBJ1-4	once	ASSSQGALSEKLF
TRBV30	TRBJ2-7	NA	AWRWGADSYEQY
TRBV5-7	TRBJ1-1	NA	ASSFGTGGPEAF
TRBV7-3	TRBJ2-6	NA	ASSPEPAGANVLT
TRBV18	TRBJ2-5	few	ASSPLGGGQETQY
TRBV5-6	TRBJ2-5	NA	ASSLKGPGEETQY
TRBV6-6	TRBJ2-5	few	ASEIQETQY
TRBV12-3/TRBV12-4	TRBJ1-2	few	ASSLGIMYGYT
TRBV5-3	TRBJ2-1	few	ARSLACSGRRYNEQF
TRBV15	TRBJ2-5	NA	ATSRALTETQY